Listed here is a single T cell receptor beta chain. As yet, its antigen is unknown. CDR1 is MDHEN and CDR2 is SYDVKM in the germline V gene. There are 16 residues in the CDR3. J lost 0 bases, V lost 5 bases, and 5 bases had no gene match. Here immunoSEQ multiplex PCR was the method, and the copy in TCRdb shows in-frame clones only, minus some. Of about 36,000 clones listed, roughly 76% were seen once; the top ten hold 9% to 14%. Time point in this sample: week 5, during vaccination. What each vaccine dose contained was 300 ug of mutant IDH1 20-mer peptide, accompanied by topical imiquimod. The data originate from a study of a mutant IDH1 vaccine in newly diagnosed glioma. Study summary: The first vaccination came 4-6 weeks after radiotherapy alone, or with temozolomide cycles. Treated patients, roughly 60% male and roughly 40% female, averaged 40.4 years of age. General study points: Top peripheral T cell clonotype shifts appeared unrelated to pseudoprogression.

The rearrangement joins TRBV28 to TRBJ1-4, with 8 bases lining up with TRBD1. The specimen was PBMCs, collected from a glioma patient whose treatment included an IDH1 peptide vaccine. The receptor was derived from a man aged 50 or older with glioma. CDR3 protein: CASSGTQGATNEKLFF. The CDR3 coding sequence is TGTGCCAGCAGTGGAACACAGGGGGCAACTAATGAAAAACTGTTTTTT.